These 28 T cell receptor beta chains were all obtained from the same sample, sequenced in a study of early T cells in non-severe SARS-CoV-2 infection. One entry per CDR3 protein results from TCRdb running MiXCR on the 5' RACE reads. The sample consists of tens of thousands of distinct CDR3 sequences, around 11% of them appearing once. Sequenced material: whole blood, taken at baseline. The source is an adult who was a healthcare worker with PCR-confirmed SARS-CoV-2 infection or an uninfected control (not recorded which).

This clonotype was seen more than once but under ten times. V and J are TRBV5-1 and TRBJ2-1, with 11 bases that match TRBD2. Germline V gives CDR1 SGHRS, CDR2 YFSETQ. With V trimmed by 3 bases and J by 7 bases, 12 bases remained unmatched. The CDR3 consists of 17 residues. CDR3 bases: TGCGCCAGCAGCTCCCAACTAGCGGGGGAGGTAAGGAATGAGCAGTTCTTC. Translation: CASSSQLAGEVRNEQFF.

V gene TRBV15 combines with J gene TRBJ2-7, with D maybe TRBD1 (5 bases). This CDR3 region has 12 residues. Germline V CDR1 and CDR2: LNHNV, YYDKDF (reference sequence). V was pared by 2 bases and J by 6 bases, with 8 bases between. CDR3 in DNA: TGTGCCACCAGCAGAAAGGGGATCGAGCAGTACTTC. Residues: CATSRKGIEQYF.

The chain uses TRBV15 and TRBJ1-1; the D gene is possibly TRBD1 (5 bases). The CDR3 has 15 amino acids. V lost 0 bases, J lost 9 bases, and 17 bases lay in between. The germline V gene has CDR1 LNHNV and CDR2 YYDKDF (reference sequence). The CDR3 sequence is CATSRDRDPTFKAFF. CDR3 DNA: TGTGCCACCAGCAGAGATCGGGACCCGACTTTCAAAGCTTTCTTT. Full variable domain (outside the CDR3, taken from reference TRBV15 and TRBJ1-1): DAMVIQNPRYQVTQFGKPVTLSCSQTLNHNVMYWYQQKSSQAPKLLFHYYDKDFNNEADTPDNFQSRRPNTSFCFLDIRSPGLGDTAMYLCATSRDRDPTFKAFFGQGTRLTVV.

This clonotype was counted at least ten times. The chain employs TRBV12-3 or TRBV12-4 and TRBJ2-1, with D possibly being TRBD1 (5 bases). V lost 7 bases and J lost 5, with 18 bases in between. The CDR3 length is 15 residues. CDR3 in amino acids: CASKLQGNSNNEQFF. The CDR3 nucleotides read TGTGCCAGCAAACTCCAGGGAAACTCTAACAATGAGCAGTTCTTC.

The chain employs TRBV6-4 and TRBJ2-1, with D perhaps matching TRBD1 or TRBD2 (6 bases each). This CDR3 region has 14 residues. Trimming removed 0 bases from V and 8 bases from J, with 11 bases in between. Germline V CDR1 and CDR2: MRHNA, SNTAGT. This CDR3 is CASSDSSGGDEQFF. For the CDR3, the DNA is TGTGCCAGCAGTGACTCATCCGGGGGCGATGAGCAGTTCTTC.

The chain uses TRBV29-1 and TRBJ2-3; D remains ambiguous. The CDR3 is 11 amino acids. V was pared by 6 bases and J by 0 bases, with 4 bases between. The germline V gene encodes CDR1 SQVTM and CDR2 ANQGSEA. The CDR3 nucleotides are TGCAGCGTGTCGAGCACAGATACGCAGTATTTT. Its translation is CSVSSTDTQYF.

The sample holds many counts of this clonotype. The genes are TRBV7-8 and TRBJ2-1; D perhaps matches TRBD1 (5 bases). Germline CDR1 is SGHVS and CDR2 is FQNEAQ. The CDR3 consists of 16 residues. V lost 1 base, J lost 8 bases, and 18 bases lay in between. This CDR3 is CASSLGQPPPAHEQFF. The CDR3 DNA reads TGTGCCAGCAGCTTAGGACAGCCTCCCCCAGCCCATGAGCAGTTCTTC.

This clonotype was recorded many times. This rearrangement joins TRBV20-1 to TRBJ1-2; 11 positions agree with TRBD1. V was pared by 6 bases and J by 4 bases, with 7 bases of the junction left unmatched. The CDR3 runs to 14 residues. The germline gives CDR1 DFQATT, CDR2 SNEGSKA (reference sequence). CDR3 protein: CSAAGQGVGYGYTF. As DNA, the CDR3 is TGCAGTGCGGCGGGACAGGGGGTGGGCTATGGCTACACCTTC.

This clonotype turned up a few times. The CDR3 is CASGVDSISYEQYF. CDR3 DNA sequence: TGCGCCAGCGGGGTCGACTCGATATCCTACGAGCAGTACTTC. The genes are TRBV5-1 and TRBJ2-7; no reliable D call. V lost 7 bases and J lost 1, with 15 bases in between. CDR1 SGHRS and CDR2 YFSETQ come from the germline V gene. The CDR3 contains 14 residues.

The chain joins TRBV5-1 to TRBJ1-2; no clear D gene. The V gene's germline CDR1 is SGHRS and CDR2 YFSETQ. V was shortened by 5 bases and J by 4 bases, with 18 bases between the two germline ends. The CDR3 totals 15 residues. Here the CDR3 reads CASSDGHGAGYGYTF. In DNA, the CDR3 is TGCGCCAGCAGTGACGGTCATGGCGCTGGCTATGGCTACACCTTC.

This clonotype was recorded many times. This chain links TRBV2 with TRBJ2-7; possible D gene TRBD1, 5 bases. Germline V gene sequence: CDR1 SNHLY, CDR2 FYNNEI. V lost 7 bases, J lost 2 bases, and 15 bases lay in between. The CDR3 runs 14 residues. The CDR3 DNA is TGTGCCAGCATCGAAGGTTCAGGGACCTACGAGCAGTACTTC. The encoded protein is CASIEGSGTYEQYF. Looking up the rest from reference TRBV2 and TRBJ2-7 gives the full variable domain: EPEVTQTPSHQVTQMGQEVILRCVPISNHLYFYWYRQILGQKVEFLVSFYNNEISEKSEIFDDQFSVERPDGSNFTLKIRSTKLEDSAMYFCASIEGSGTYEQYFGPGTRLTVT.

The chain joins TRBV30 to TRBJ2-6; D tentatively fits TRBD1 or TRBD2 (5 bases each). The germline gives CDR1 GTSNPN, CDR2 SVGIG (reference sequence). The ends were cut back, 3 bases at V and 2 bases at J, with 11 bases in the middle. This CDR3 is 15 amino acids long. CDR3 nucleotide sequence: TGTGCCTGGAGGGAATGGGGGACTGGGGCCAACGTCCTGACTTTC. Protein: CAWREWGTGANVLTF.

Only a few counts were recorded for this clonotype. This chain connects TRBV20-1 to TRBJ2-3, with D unresolved. The V and J ends lost 5 bases and 3 bases respectively, with 9 bases between them. Germline V CDR1 and CDR2: DFQATT, SNEGSKA (reference sequence). The CDR3 runs to 12 residues. The CDR3 DNA follows: TGCAGTGCTTTGGGTTTTACAGATACGCAGTATTTT. Its translation: CSALGFTDTQYF.

This clonotype has a handful of counts. V gene TRBV28 combines with J gene TRBJ1-5; 9 bases are shared with TRBD1. This CDR3 has 16 residues. The V and J ends lost 8 bases and 6 bases, in that order; junction bases with no gene match: 14. The germline V gene encodes CDR1 MDHEN and CDR2 SYDVKM. CDR3 residues: CASLKGGQGAFQPQHF. The DNA of the CDR3 is TGTGCCAGCCTTAAGGGGGGACAGGGCGCGTTTCAGCCCCAGCATTTT.

The sample holds a few counts of this clonotype. This chain's CDR3 is CASSLATRGGATDTQYF. The CDR3 DNA sequence: TGTGCCAGCAGCTTAGCCACTCGCGGGGGGGCCACAGATACGCAGTATTTT. The rearrangement joins TRBV7-2 to TRBJ2-3, with 9 bases aligning to TRBD2. The junction had 6 bases not matched to a gene; V was cut back by 0 bases and J by 2 bases. The CDR3 contains 17 residues. From germline, CDR1 is SGHTA and CDR2 FQGNSA. The variable domain in full, completed from reference TRBV7-2 and TRBJ2-3, reads GAGVSQSPSNKVTEKGKDVELRCDPISGHTALYWYRQSLGQGLEFLIYFQGNSAPDKSGLPSDRFSAERTGGSVSTLTIQRTQQEDSAVYLCASSLATRGGATDTQYFGPGTRLTVL.

This clonotype came up many times. The chain uses TRBV7-6 and TRBJ2-3; the D gene is possibly TRBD2 (5 bases). The CDR3 runs to 15 residues. Trimming removed 5 bases at V and 0 bases at J, with 12 bases between. Germline CDR1 SGHVS, CDR2 FNYEAQ. DNA for the CDR3: TGTGCCAGCAGCCGGACTGGGAGTAGCACAGATACGCAGTATTTT. It encodes CASSRTGSSTDTQYF.

This clonotype was counted only a few times. CDR3 sequence (DNA): TGTGCCTGGAACCGGGGAAGCACAGATACGCAGTATTTT. It is translated as CAWNRGSTDTQYF. The chain recombines TRBV30 with TRBJ2-3, with D maybe TRBD2 (5 bases). The CDR3 is made up of 13 amino acids. Germline CDR1 GTSNPN, CDR2 SVGIG (reference sequence). Trimming pared 4 bases from V and 0 bases from J, leaving 8 bases between.

V is TRBV6-5 and J is TRBJ1-2; D uncertain. The V and J ends lost 5 bases and 5 bases respectively, with 18 bases between them. The CDR3 spans 15 residues. Germline lookup yields CDR1 MNHEY and CDR2 SVGAGI. The CDR3 sequence: CASSKQQNPQYGYTF. The CDR3 DNA follows: TGTGCCAGCAGTAAACAACAGAACCCCCAGTATGGCTACACCTTC.

The chain carries TRBV5-4 and TRBJ2-7; TRBD1 matches 7 bases. Per germline, CDR1 SGHNT and CDR2 YYREEE (reference sequence). CDR3 length: 13 residues. V shed 4 bases, J shed 5 bases, and the junction held 6 bases outside the gene matches. For the CDR3, the DNA is TGTGCCAGCAGCCCCGACAGGGTGGACGAGCAGTACTTC. Protein product: CASSPDRVDEQYF.

This clonotype was picked up many times. The V and J genes are TRBV7-3 and TRBJ2-2, with D perhaps matching TRBD1 (6 bases). Germline V lookup: CDR1 SGHTA, CDR2 FQGTGA. With 2 bases removed from V and 4 bases from J, the gap between germline ends came to 11 bases. The CDR3 consists of 15 residues. This CDR3 is CASSLQGTLTGELFF. CDR3 in DNA: TGTGCCAGCAGCTTACAGGGGACCCTCACCGGGGAGCTGTTTTTT. Drawing the rest from reference TRBV7-3 and TRBJ2-2, the complete variable domain is GAGVSQTPSNKVTEKGKYVELRCDPISGHTALYWYRQSLGQGPEFLIYFQGTGAADDSGLPNDRFFAVRPEGSVSTLKIQRTERGDSAVYLCASSLQGTLTGELFFGEGSRLTVL.

In this sample, this clonotype turned up many times. The chain has TRBV20-1 and TRBJ1-1, with TRBD1 matching 7 bases. Germline V gene sequence: CDR1 DFQATT, CDR2 SNEGSKA (reference sequence). Unmatched junction bases numbered 16, after V lost 5 bases and J lost 1 base. This CDR3 contains 17 residues. The CDR3 loop reads CSAGHGGGDWWNTEAFF. DNA of the CDR3: TGCAGTGCTGGCCACGGAGGGGGCGATTGGTGGAACACTGAAGCTTTCTTT.

The chain couples TRBV4-1 to TRBJ2-1; perhaps TRBD2 as D (6 bases). Germline V gives CDR1 MGHRA, CDR2 YSYEKL. Trimming removed 2 bases from V and 14 bases from J, with 13 bases in between. CDR3 length: 12 amino acids. This CDR3 is CASSQPGVIKFF. The CDR3 DNA sequence: TGCGCCAGCAGCCAACCGGGGGTAATAAAGTTCTTC.

The CDR3 DNA reads TGTGCCAGCAGCTTGGCCGGGAGGGGCGCAGATACGCAGTATTTT. Translation: CASSLAGRGADTQYF. J is TRBJ2-3 and V is TRBV5-4, with 8 bases that match TRBD2. CDR1 and CDR2 from the germline V gene are SGHNT and YYREEE (reference sequence). The CDR3 has 15 residues. The V and J ends lost 0 bases and 4 bases, in that order; junction bases with no gene match: 4.

This clonotype was counted at least ten times. This chain links TRBV7-9 with TRBJ1-2; TRBD1 aligns across 9 bases. V lost 1 base, J lost 6 bases, and 3 bases stayed unmatched. CDR3 length: 14 amino acids. Germline values: CDR1 SEHNR, CDR2 FQNEAQ (reference sequence). CDR3 residues: CASSLEGTGNGYTF. DNA for the CDR3: TGTGCCAGCAGCTTAGAGGGGACAGGGAATGGCTACACCTTC.

This clonotype was detected only a few times. The chain couples TRBV6-6 to TRBJ1-3, with 7 bases identical to TRBD1. The CDR3 is made up of 14 amino acids. Germline values: CDR1 MNHNY, CDR2 SVGAGI (reference sequence). V lost 6 bases, J lost 1 base, and 3 bases stayed unmatched. CDR3 nucleotide sequence: TGTGCCAGCAGCATGACAGGGTCTGGAAACACCATATATTTT. Encoded protein: CASSMTGSGNTIYF.

This clonotype was observed a handful of times. The chain recombines TRBV2 with TRBJ1-2; weak D call: TRBD1 (6 bases). Trimming pared 7 bases from V and 8 bases from J, leaving 23 bases between. CDR3 size: 15 residues. Germline CDR1 SNHLY, CDR2 FYNNEI. Here the CDR3 reads CASKNRDNLRRGYTF. The CDR3 DNA reads as TGTGCCAGCAAGAACAGGGACAACCTTCGGCGGGGCTACACCTTC.

This clonotype was detected only a few times. The chain joins TRBV20-1 to TRBJ2-5; 8 nucleotides match TRBD1. CDR1 DFQATT and CDR2 SNEGSKA come from the germline V gene (reference sequence). This CDR3 is built from 13 residues. The V and J ends lost 6 bases and 5 bases, in that order; junction bases with no gene match: 8. CDR3 loop: CSAWTGLSETQYF. CDR3 DNA sequence: TGCAGTGCATGGACAGGGCTATCGGAGACCCAGTACTTC.

This clonotype occurred many times. This chain links TRBV5-1 with TRBJ2-5; 8 nucleotides match TRBD2. The germline CDR1 and CDR2 sequences are SGHRS and YFSETQ. The CDR3 has 15 amino acids. The V segment lost 2 bases and the J segment 1 base; nucleotides outside the gene matches: 4. CDR3 amino acids: CASSFLSGGQETQYF. The CDR3 coding sequence is TGCGCCAGCAGCTTCCTGAGCGGGGGCCAAGAGACCCAGTACTTC.